This T cell receptor (beta chain) emerged from a study of blood T cell repertoires in COVID-19. In the source study's methods: Quantification of nucleated cells was approximated via reference gene primer amplification. Here immunoSEQ multiplex PCR was the method, and the copy in TCRdb shows in-frame clones only, minus some. D and trimming were read from the DNA, whereas the V and J calls and clone size are those reported in that table. The sample lists 240,000 or so clones; about 73% were seen once. The TCR was taken from a woman at least 80 years old with acute or convalescent COVID-19. Sequenced material: peripheral blood.

The CDR3 is CASSGLGNNEQFF. CDR3 sequence (DNA): TGTGCCAGCAGTGGACTAGGGAACAATGAGCAGTTCTTC. The rearrangement uses TRBV6-6 and TRBJ2-1; 7 nucleotides line up with TRBD2. CDR3 length: 13 residues. Germline-derived CDR1 and CDR2 are MNHNY and SVGAGI (reference sequence). J lost 5 bases, V lost 5 bases, and 3 bases had no gene match.